These T cell receptor beta chains were read from a single sample in a study of T cells in Graves' hyperthyroidism and ophthalmopathy. MiXCR, run by TCRdb on the multiplex PCR reads, gives a single entry per CDR3 protein. This sample has 450,000 to 700,000 distinct CDR3 sequences, with 35% to 55% found just once. The sample consisted of peripheral blood or thyroid tissue (not recorded which). These receptors all stem from an adult woman with Graves' disease, either hyperthyroidism or ophthalmopathy (not recorded which). Both conserved end residues are part of each CDR3. A D gene is named only where the DNA matches it firmly. Clone sizes are given selectively: once, few, many, or a class where the clone is expanded.

many	.	TRBV29-1	TRBJ1-1	CSGQHLNTEAFF	TGCAGCGGTCAACATCTAAACACTGAAGCTTTCTTT
many	TRBD1	TRBV10-3	TRBJ1-6	CAIGQGARDSPLHF	TGTGCCATCGGACAGGGGGCTAGGGATTCACCCCTCCACTTT
.	.	TRBV7-6	TRBJ1-5	CASSLYRGPNQPQHF	TGTGCCAGCAGCTTATACCGGGGGCCAAATCAGCCCCAGCATTTT
.	TRBD1	TRBV7-8	TRBJ1-5	CASSYYGTGSTQPQHF	TGTGCCAGCAGCTACTACGGGACAGGATCTACTCAGCCCCAGCATTTT
many	.	TRBV29-1	TRBJ2-5	CSVKDYGEQETQYF	TGCAGCGTGAAAGACTACGGAGAACAAGAGACCCAGTACTTC
many	.	TRBV11-2	TRBJ1-1	CASSSGGRGTEAFF	TGTGCCAGCAGCTCTGGGGGTAGGGGCACTGAAGCTTTCTTT
many	TRBD1	TRBV7-9	TRBJ1-1	CASSSYRGTEAFF	TGTGCCAGCAGCTCGTACAGGGGTACTGAAGCTTTCTTT
many	TRBD2	TRBV5-1	TRBJ2-7	CASSLTTGGIYEQYF	TGCGCCAGCAGCCTGACGACGGGAGGAATCTACGAGCAGTACTTC
.	TRBD1	TRBV2	TRBJ2-3	CASSGTGPITDTQYF	TGTGCCAGCAGTGGGACAGGTCCTATCACAGATACGCAGTATTTT
.	.	TRBV29-1	TRBJ2-1	CSVAGLRRRMGVYNEQFF	TGCAGCGTTGCAGGTTTGAGACGACGTATGGGGGTCTACAATGAGCAGTTCTTC
many	.	TRBV12-3/TRBV12-4	TRBJ1-1	CASSSASKRGTEAFF	TGTGCCAGCAGTTCGGCCTCAAAACGGGGCACTGAAGCTTTCTTT
.	TRBD1	TRBV14	TRBJ2-2	CASSQDRQGGGYTWELFF	TGTGCCAGCAGCCAAGATCGACAGGGGGGTGGCTACACCTGGGAGCTGTTTTTT
.	.	TRBV6-1	TRBJ1-1	CAIGYKRMAFF	TGTGCCATCGGTTACAAACGTATGGCTTTCTTT
.	.	TRBV6-1	TRBJ1-5	CASSHKTWTQPQHF	TGTGCCAGCAGCCATAAGACCTGGACCCAGCCCCAGCATTTT
.	.	TRBV7-9	TRBJ2-7	CASSRWSGAPIEQYF	TGTGCCAGCAGCCGGTGGTCGGGGGCCCCGATCGAGCAGTACTTC
many	TRBD1	TRBV7-2	TRBJ2-7	CASNRQGYEQYF	TGTGCCAGCAACAGACAGGGGTACGAGCAGTACTTC
.	TRBD1	TRBV5-6	TRBJ1-2	CASSYGQGIVSYGYTF	TGTGCCAGCAGCTACGGACAGGGGATAGTTAGCTATGGCTACACCTTC
.	.	TRBV9	TRBJ1-2	CASSVLEGGYTF	TGTGCCAGCAGCGTACTTGAGGGCGGTTACACCTTC
.	.	TRBV5-8	TRBJ1-6	CASSLGTVDSPLHF	TGTGCCAGCAGCTTGGGGACAGTGGATTCACCCCTCCACTTT
.	.	TRBV18	TRBJ2-7	CASSPAGSQRAYEQYF	TGTGCCAGCTCACCAGCCGGGTCCCAGCGGGCTTACGAGCAGTACTTC
.	.	TRBV5-1	TRBJ1-1	CASSLGQTAEAFF	TGCGCCAGCAGCTTGGGGCAGACTGCTGAAGCTTTCTTT
many	.	TRBV11-2	TRBJ2-2	CASSLFPTGELFF	TGTGCCAGCAGCTTATTCCCCACCGGGGAGCTGTTTTTT
.	.	TRBV20-1	TRBJ1-3	CSATRVSGNTIYF	TGCAGTGCAACGAGGGTCTCAGGAAACACCATATATTTT
.	.	TRBV9	TRBJ2-5	CASSLTGDSPLHFGNGTQYF	.
.	.	TRBV7-9	TRBJ1-4	CASSEQWGDTEKLFF	TGTGCCAGCAGCGAACAGTGGGGGGACACTGAAAAACTGTTTTTT
.	TRBD1	TRBV9	TRBJ1-1	CASSPPITGGWGTEAFF	TGTGCCAGCTCACCACCGATTACAGGGGGTTGGGGCACTGAAGCTTTCTTT
many	TRBD1	TRBV7-9	TRBJ2-7	CASSLRDRGLSYEQYF	TGTGCCAGCAGCTTACGGGACAGAGGTCTCTCCTACGAGCAGTACTTC
.	.	TRBV5-1	TRBJ1-1	CASSFGTTPNQRVF	TGCGCCAGCAGCTTCGGGACAACTCCTAATCAGCGGGTCTTT
.	.	TRBV25-1	TRBJ2-5	CASSVDGSQETQYF	TGTGCCAGCAGTGTGGACGGGAGTCAAGAGACCCAGTACTTC
.	TRBD2	TRBV24-1	TRBJ2-7	CATSDPGGSYEQYF	TGTGCCACCAGTGATCCCGGGGGGTCCTACGAGCAGTACTTC
many	.	TRBV10-3	TRBJ2-5	CAISSGRQAQETQYF	TGTGCCATCAGTTCAGGGCGGCAGGCCCAAGAGACCCAGTACTTC
.	TRBD2	TRBV28	TRBJ2-5	CASSRAGEWETQYF	TGTGCCAGCAGTCGAGCGGGAGAGTGGGAGACCCAGTACTTC
.	TRBD1	TRBV2	TRBJ2-7	CASSLGNRGQGEQYF	TGTGCCAGCAGCCTGGGAAACCGGGGACAGGGCGAGCAGTACTTC
few	.	TRBV10-2	TRBJ2-5	CASSESSGERRETQYF	TGCGCCAGCAGTGAGTCATCGGGGGAGAGGCGAGAGACCCAGTACTTC
.	.	TRBV3-1	TRBJ2-7	CASSQGFGEQYF	TGTGCCAGCAGCCAAGGTTTCGGAGAGCAGTACTTC
.	.	TRBV10-3	TRBJ1-2	CAISELGGYGYTF	TGTGCCATCAGTGAGTTAGGGGGGTATGGCTACACCTTC
many	.	TRBV29-1	TRBJ2-2	CSVDWGGELFF	TGCAGCGTTGATTGGGGTGGGGAGCTGTTTTTT
.	TRBD1	TRBV9	TRBJ1-6	CASSAGQQENSPLHF	TGTGCCAGCAGCGCGGGACAGCAAGAGAATTCACCCCTCCACTTT
many	TRBD1	TRBV6-2/TRBV6-3	TRBJ1-1	CASSRRQGGDTEAFF	TGTGCCAGCAGCCGACGACAGGGAGGGGACACTGAAGCTTTCTTT
many	.	TRBV11-2	TRBJ2-7	CASSLAATLYEQYF	TGTGCCAGCAGCTTAGCTGCAACCCTTTACGAGCAGTACTTC
.	TRBD2	TRBV29-1	TRBJ2-5	CRPKREWDQETQYF	TGCAGACCGAAGCGGGAGTGGGATCAAGAGACCCAGTACTTC
.	.	TRBV24-1	TRBJ1-5	CATSDSFRDSNQPQHF	TGTGCCACCAGTGATTCGTTTCGGGACAGCAATCAGCCCCAGCATTTT
many	TRBD2	TRBV20-1	TRBJ2-7	CSATRGSSYEQYF	TGCAGTGCCACCCGCGGGAGCTCCTACGAGCAGTACTTC
.	TRBD1	TRBV29-1	TRBJ1-5	CSAVTGGNQPQHF	TGCAGCGCCGTGACAGGGGGCAATCAGCCCCAGCATTTT
few	.	TRBV28	TRBJ2-7	CASSPGLGISFEQYF	TGTGCCAGCAGTCCCGGTCTGGGAATAAGTTTCGAGCAGTACTTC
.	.	TRBV6-5	TRBJ1-2	CASSYAQGNYGYTF	TGTGCCAGCAGTTACGCACAGGGTAACTATGGCTACACCTTC
.	.	TRBV7-9	TRBJ1-4	CASSWTSGHEKLFF	TGTGCCAGCAGTTGGACGTCGGGTCATGAAAAACTGTTTTTT
many	.	TRBV5-1	TRBJ2-5	CASTSPGAETQYF	TGCGCCAGCACCTCCCCAGGTGCGGAGACCCAGTACTTC
.	TRBD1	TRBV10-3	TRBJ2-5	CAISVNRGMMETQYF	TGTGCCATCAGTGTGAACAGGGGGATGATGGAGACCCAGTACTTC
.	.	TRBV10-3	TRBJ1-6	CAISEPDQPGNSPLHF	TGTGCCATCAGTGAGCCTGACCAACCGGGTAATTCACCCCTCCACTTT
.	.	TRBV19	TRBJ2-6	CASSTPESGANVLTF	TGTGCCAGTAGTACTCCAGAGTCTGGGGCCAACGTCCTGACTTTC
.	TRBD2	TRBV12-3/TRBV12-4	TRBJ2-2	CASSPYRGLANTGELFF	TGTGCCAGCAGCCCTTATAGGGGACTAGCTAACACCGGGGAGCTGTTTTTT
many	TRBD2	TRBV5-1	TRBJ2-7	CASITLAGLLGEQYF	TGCGCCAGCATCACACTAGCGGGGCTTCTCGGAGAGCAGTACTTC
many	.	TRBV11-2	TRBJ1-1	CASSLDWGGITEAFF	TGTGCCAGCAGCTTAGATTGGGGGGGGATCACTGAAGCTTTCTTT
many	.	TRBV3-1	TRBJ1-1	CASSQEGWTEAFF	TGTGCCAGCAGCCAAGAAGGATGGACTGAAGCTTTCTTT
few	.	TRBV7-6	TRBJ1-6	CASSPGPESGRDYNSPLHF	TGTGCCAGCAGCCCTGGCCCGGAGTCGGGAAGGGACTATAATTCACCCCTCCACTTT
many	.	TRBV7-7	TRBJ1-1	CASSWTKNTEAFF	TGTGCTAGCAGCTGGACGAAGAACACTGAAGCTTTCTTT
many	.	TRBV6-5	TRBJ1-1	CASSLDGGDTEAFF	TGTGCCAGCAGCCTAGATGGAGGGGACACTGAAGCTTTCTTT
.	TRBD2	TRBV7-6	TRBJ2-7	CASSLGEGEQYF	TGTGCCAGCAGCTTAGGGGAGGGCGAGCAGTACTTC
.	.	TRBV2	TRBJ1-2	CASSDAGARGYTF	TGTGCCAGCAGTGACGCGGGGGCGAGGGGCTACACCTTC